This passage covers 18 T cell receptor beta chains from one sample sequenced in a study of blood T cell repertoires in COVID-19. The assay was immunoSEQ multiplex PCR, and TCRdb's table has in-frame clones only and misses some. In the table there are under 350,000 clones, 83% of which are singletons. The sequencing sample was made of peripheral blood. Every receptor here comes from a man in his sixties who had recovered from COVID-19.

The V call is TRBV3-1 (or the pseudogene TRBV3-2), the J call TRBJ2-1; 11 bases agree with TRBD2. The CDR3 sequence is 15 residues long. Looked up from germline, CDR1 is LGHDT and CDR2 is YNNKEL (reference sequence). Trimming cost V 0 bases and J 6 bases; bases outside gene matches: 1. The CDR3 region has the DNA TGTGCCAGCAGCCAAGATAGCGGGAGGGCCAATGAGCAGTTCTTC. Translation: CASSQDSGRANEQFF.

The CDR3 nucleotides read TGTGCCAGCAGCTTAAGCACCGATAACAGGGGTGGGACCCAGTACTTC. Translated, it gives CASSLSTDNRGGTQYF. The V gene is TRBV7-9, the J gene TRBJ2-5; 7 nucleotides align to TRBD1. CDR1 and CDR2 (germline): SEHNR, FQNEAQ (reference sequence). V trimming: 2 bases; J trimming: 7 bases; junction bases outside the gene matches: 13. The CDR3 covers 16 residues.

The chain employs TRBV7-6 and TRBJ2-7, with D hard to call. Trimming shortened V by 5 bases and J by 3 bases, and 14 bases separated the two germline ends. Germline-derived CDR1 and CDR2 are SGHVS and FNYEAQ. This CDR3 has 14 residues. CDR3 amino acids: CASSARGVVYEQYF. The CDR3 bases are TGTGCCAGCAGCGCGAGAGGAGTCGTCTACGAGCAGTACTTC. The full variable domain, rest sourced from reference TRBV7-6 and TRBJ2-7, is GAGVSQSPRYKVTKRGQDVALRCDPISGHVSLYWYRQALGQGPEFLTYFNYEAQQDKSGLPNDRFSAERPEGSISTLTIQRTEQRDSAMYRCASSARGVVYEQYFGPGTRLTVT.

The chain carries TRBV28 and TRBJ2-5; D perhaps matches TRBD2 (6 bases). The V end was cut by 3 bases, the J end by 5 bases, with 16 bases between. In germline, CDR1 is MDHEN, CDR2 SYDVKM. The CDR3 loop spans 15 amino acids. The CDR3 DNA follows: TGTGCCAGCAGTTTCTCGGGGGTTGAGTGGGAGACCCAGTACTTC. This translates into CASSFSGVEWETQYF.

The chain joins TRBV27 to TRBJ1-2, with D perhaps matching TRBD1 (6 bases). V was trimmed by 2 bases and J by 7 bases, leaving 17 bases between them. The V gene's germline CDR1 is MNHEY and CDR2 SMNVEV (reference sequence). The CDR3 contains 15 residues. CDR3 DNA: TGTGCCAGCAGTTTAGGGGGGGCAGGGTACGGTGGCTACACCTTC. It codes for CASSLGGAGYGGYTF.

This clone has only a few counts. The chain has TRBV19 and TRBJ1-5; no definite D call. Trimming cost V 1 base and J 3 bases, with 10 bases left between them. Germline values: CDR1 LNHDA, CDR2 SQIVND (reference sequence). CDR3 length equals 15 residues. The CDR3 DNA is TGTGCCAGTAGTATAGTGGCCGGGGTCAATCAGCCCCAGCATTTT. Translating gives CASSIVAGVNQPQHF.

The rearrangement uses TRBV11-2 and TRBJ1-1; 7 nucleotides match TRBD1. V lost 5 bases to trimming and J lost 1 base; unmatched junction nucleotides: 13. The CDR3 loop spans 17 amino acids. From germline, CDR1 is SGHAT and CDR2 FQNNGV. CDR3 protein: CASSPRIYRGQNTEAFF. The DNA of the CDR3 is TGTGCCAGCAGCCCGAGAATCTACAGGGGTCAGAACACTGAAGCTTTCTTT.

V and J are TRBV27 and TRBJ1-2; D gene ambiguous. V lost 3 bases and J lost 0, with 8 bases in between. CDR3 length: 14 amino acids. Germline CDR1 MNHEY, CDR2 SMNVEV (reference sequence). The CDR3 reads CASSFGVTNYGYTF. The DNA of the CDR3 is TGTGCCAGCAGTTTTGGAGTGACTAACTATGGCTACACCTTC.

The CDR3: CASSQRTSGRADEQFF. In nucleotides, the CDR3 is TGTGCCAGCTCGCAACGAACTAGCGGGAGGGCCGATGAGCAGTTCTTC. The V gene is TRBV18, the J gene TRBJ2-1; TRBD2 matches 13 bases. Losses at the gene ends were 6 bases for V and 8 bases for J; bases not matched to a gene: 10. CDR1 and CDR2 (germline): KGHSH, LQKENI. The CDR3 has 16 amino acids.

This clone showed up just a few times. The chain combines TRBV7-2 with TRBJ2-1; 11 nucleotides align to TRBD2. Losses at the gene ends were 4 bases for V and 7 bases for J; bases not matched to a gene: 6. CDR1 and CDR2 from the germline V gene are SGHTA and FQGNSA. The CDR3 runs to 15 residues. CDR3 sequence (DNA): TGTGCCAGCAGCTCTACTAGCGGGAGCGTGAATGAGCAGTTCTTC. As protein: CASSSTSGSVNEQFF.

CDR3 nucleotides: TGTGCCAGCAGGCCACAGGTAGCGAACACTGAAGCTTTCTTT. This sequence encodes CASRPQVANTEAFF. The chain joins TRBV7-8 to TRBJ1-1; TRBD1 is a possible D gene (5 bases). V was shortened by 6 bases and J by 1 base, with 12 bases between the two germline ends. The length of the CDR3 is 14 residues. Germline V CDR1 and CDR2: SGHVS, FQNEAQ.

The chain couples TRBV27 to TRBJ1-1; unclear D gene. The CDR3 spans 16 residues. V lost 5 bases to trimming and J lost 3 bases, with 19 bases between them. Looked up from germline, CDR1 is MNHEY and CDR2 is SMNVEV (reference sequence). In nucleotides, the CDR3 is TGTGCCAGCAGTATTGCGGGAGGCAGGATGGACACTGAAGCTTTCTTT. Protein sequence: CASSIAGGRMDTEAFF.

The CDR3 region is CASSFTPSQESYNSPLHF. CDR3 sequence (DNA): TGTGCCAGCAGCTTCACTCCCTCCCAAGAATCCTATAATTCACCCCTCCACTTT. The V gene is TRBV7-9, the J gene TRBJ1-6; D is unresolved. The germline V and J ends were trimmed by 3 bases and 1 base, with 16 bases remaining between them. The germline V gene encodes CDR1 SEHNR and CDR2 FQNEAQ (reference sequence). This CDR3 region has 18 residues.

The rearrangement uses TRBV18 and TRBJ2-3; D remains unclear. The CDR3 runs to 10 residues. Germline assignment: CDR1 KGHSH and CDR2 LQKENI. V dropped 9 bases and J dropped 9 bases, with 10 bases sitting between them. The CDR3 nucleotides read TGTGCCAGTCTAGGTGACACGCAGTATTTT. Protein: CASLGDTQYF.

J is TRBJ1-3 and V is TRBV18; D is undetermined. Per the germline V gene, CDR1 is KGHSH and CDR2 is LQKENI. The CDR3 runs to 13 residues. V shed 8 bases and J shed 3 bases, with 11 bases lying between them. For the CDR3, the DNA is TGTGCCAGCACCGACGGAGGTGGAAACACCATATATTTT. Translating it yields CASTDGGGNTIYF.

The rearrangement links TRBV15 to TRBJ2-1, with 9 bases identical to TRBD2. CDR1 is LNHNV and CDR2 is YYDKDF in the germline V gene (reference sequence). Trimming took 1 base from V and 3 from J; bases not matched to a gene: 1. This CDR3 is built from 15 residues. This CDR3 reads CATSRGGRDYNEQFF. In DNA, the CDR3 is TGTGCCACCAGCAGAGGCGGGAGGGACTACAATGAGCAGTTCTTC.

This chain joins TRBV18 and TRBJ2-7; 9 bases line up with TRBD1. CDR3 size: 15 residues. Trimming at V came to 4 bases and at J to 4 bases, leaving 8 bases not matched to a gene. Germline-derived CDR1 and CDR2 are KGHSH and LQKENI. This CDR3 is CASSHPGQGQYEQYF. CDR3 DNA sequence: TGTGCCAGCTCACACCCGGGACAGGGCCAGTACGAGCAGTACTTC.

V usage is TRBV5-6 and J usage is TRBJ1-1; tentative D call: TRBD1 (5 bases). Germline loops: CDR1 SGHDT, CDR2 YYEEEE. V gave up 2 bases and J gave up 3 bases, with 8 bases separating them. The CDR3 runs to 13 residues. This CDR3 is CASSFPGDTEAFF. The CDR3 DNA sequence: TGTGCCAGCAGCTTCCCGGGGGACACTGAAGCTTTCTTT.